This entry describes one T cell receptor (beta chain). This sample stems from a study of blood T cell repertoires in COVID-19. As for the study in general: Samples representing acute and convalescent COVID-19 were sourced from the United States, Italy and Spain. Sample material is recorded as cDNA or gDNA derived from T cells, B-cell-depleted T cells, or PBMCs.

The method was immunoSEQ multiplex PCR; TCRdb's version includes in-frame clones alone and lacks a portion of them. The sample carries over 75,000 clones, roughly 88% recorded once. CDR1 and CDR2 from the germline V gene are WSHSY and SAAADI. Germline trimming cut 6 bases from V and 1 base from J; bases unmatched to any gene: 6. The CDR3 is 17 residues long. The sequencing sample was made of peripheral blood. This receptor was identified in a woman older than 75 with active or convalescent COVID-19. V usage is TRBV10-2 and J usage is TRBJ2-3; 14 nucleotides align to TRBD2. The CDR3 loop is CASSRLAGGSGTDTQYF. For the CDR3, the DNA is TGCGCCAGCAGCCGACTAGCGGGAGGGTCGGGCACAGATACGCAGTATTTT.